The rows below give T cell receptor beta chains drawn from one sample of a study of early T cells in non-severe SARS-CoV-2 infection. TCRdb re-called the 5' RACE reads with MiXCR, one entry per CDR3 protein. Here the sample spans about 34,000 distinct CDR3 sequences, 5.5% to 7.5% being singletons. The sequenced sample consisted of whole blood. Receptor source: an adult who was a healthcare worker with PCR-confirmed SARS-CoV-2 infection or an uninfected control (not recorded which). CDR3s include the opening cysteine and the closing phenylalanine or tryptophan. The order of the fields is J gene, D gene, V gene, clone size, CDR3 DNA, CDR3 protein. A D gene is named only where the DNA matches it firmly. Clone size is stated in some rows and not others, as once, few, many or a class when expanded.

>TRBJ2-2|NA|TRBV20-1|many
TGCAGTGCTAGAGATAACGGGGAGCTGTTTTTT
CSARDNGELFF
>TRBJ1-2|TRBD1|TRBV3-1|many
TGTGCCAGCAGCCAAGAGGGACAGTATCGATATGGCTACACCTTC
CASSQEGQYRYGYTF
>TRBJ2-1|TRBD2|TRBV28|many
TGTGCCAGCAACCGGGGGGGAGGCAATGAGCAGTTCTTC
CASNRGGGNEQFF
>TRBJ2-7|TRBD1|TRBV6-1|NA
TGTGCCAGCAGTGAACCCGGGACAGGCACCTACGAGCAGTACTTC
CASSEPGTGTYEQYF
>TRBJ2-5|NA|TRBV24-1|NA
TGTGCCACCAGTGATTTAAGTGCTCCGGCAGAATCCCAAGAGACCCAGTACTTC
CATSDLSAPAESQETQYF
>TRBJ2-1|NA|TRBV9|NA
TGTGCCAGCAGCCAGATGGGAAGCTCCTACAATGAGCAGTTCTTC
CASSQMGSSYNEQFF
>TRBJ2-5|TRBD1|TRBV28|NA
TGTGCCAGCAGTACGGGACAGGTGTTTAAGACCCAGTACTTC
CASSTGQVFKTQYF
>TRBJ2-7|TRBD2|TRBV6-2/TRBV6-3|NA
TGTGCCAGCAGTTACGGGCTAGCGGGGTACGAGCAGTACTTC
CASSYGLAGYEQYF
>TRBJ2-5|NA|TRBV12-3/TRBV12-4|many
TGTGCCAGCAGTTTGGGTCTAGCGAGGGAAGAGACCCAGTACTTC
CASSLGLAREETQYF
>TRBJ2-7|NA|TRBV28|many
TGTGCCAGCAGTTCTAGGTACTCCTACGAGCAGTACTTC
CASSSRYSYEQYF
>TRBJ2-2|NA|TRBV3-1|NA
TGTGCCAGCAGCCAAGAGGGAAACACCGGGGAGCTGTTTTTT
CASSQEGNTGELFF
>TRBJ2-3|TRBD2|TRBV28|many
TGTGCCAGCAGCCGTAGCGGGGGGCCTAGCACAGATACGCAGTATTTT
CASSRSGGPSTDTQYF
>TRBJ1-6|TRBD1|TRBV13|medium-sized
TGTGCCAGCAGCCTAGGACAGGGTGAATCACCCCTCCACTTT
CASSLGQGESPLHF
>TRBJ1-1|NA|TRBV28|many
TGTGCCAGCAGCCTAGCAGGGAGGACTGAAGCTTTCTTT
CASSLAGRTEAFF
>TRBJ1-5|NA|TRBV19|many
TGTGCCAGTATTGGATGGAGGGATGGCAATCAGCCCCAGCATTTT
CASIGWRDGNQPQHF
>TRBJ2-3|TRBD2|TRBV12-3/TRBV12-4|many
TGTGCCAGCAGTTGGCACCTCGGGACTAGCGGGGGATTAGATACGCAGTATTTT
CASSWHLGTSGGLDTQYF
>TRBJ1-2|TRBD1|TRBV7-9|many
TGTGCCAGCAGCTTTGGGGCAGGGGGCTTGGACTATGGCTACACCTTC
CASSFGAGGLDYGYTF
>TRBJ2-3|NA|TRBV10-2|many
TGCGCCAGCAGTGAGGCGGGGGCGACAGATACGCAGTATTTT
CASSEAGATDTQYF
>TRBJ2-2|NA|TRBV4-1|NA
TGCGCCAGCAGCCAGGACGGAGGGGGAACCGGGGAGCTGTTTTTT
CASSQDGGGTGELFF
>TRBJ2-5|TRBD1|TRBV6-1|many
TGTGCCAGCAGTGAGATAGACAGGGGGCGTAAAGAGACCCAGTACTTC
CASSEIDRGRKETQYF
>TRBJ2-3|NA|TRBV28|NA
TGTGCCAGCAGCCGAACAGGGATCCCAGATACGCAGTATTTT
CASSRTGIPDTQYF
>TRBJ1-1|NA|TRBV7-8|many
TGTGCCAGCAGCTTATATAGGGTCGAGGCCACTGAAGCTTTCTTT
CASSLYRVEATEAFF
>TRBJ2-1|TRBD2|TRBV29-1|many
TGCAGCGTTGATGGGGACTACGGGAGCTCCTACAATGAGCAGTTCTTC
CSVDGDYGSSYNEQFF
>TRBJ2-1|TRBD1|TRBV5-1|NA
TGCGCCAGCAGCTTGGCGACAGGGGAATACAATGAGCAGTTCTTC
CASSLATGEYNEQFF
>TRBJ1-2|NA|TRBV12-3/TRBV12-4|many
TGTGCCAGCAGTTCCCACCAGGGCTATGGCTACACCTTC
CASSSHQGYGYTF
>TRBJ2-1|TRBD1|TRBV20-1|many
TGCAGTGCTAGAGTCCAGGGGGAATTATACAATGAGCAGTTCTTC
CSARVQGELYNEQFF
>TRBJ2-7|NA|TRBV11-2|few
TGTGCCAGCAGCTTGATCAGGGGAGGAGAGCAGTACTTC
CASSLIRGGEQYF
>TRBJ2-1|TRBD2|TRBV7-2|many
TGTGCCAGCAGCTCGATAGCGGGGGGGTACAATGAGCAGTTCTTC
CASSSIAGGYNEQFF
>TRBJ2-3|TRBD2|TRBV7-2|few
TGTGCCAGCAGCGTCTCGCGGGGGGTCAGCACAGATACGCAGTATTTT
CASSVSRGVSTDTQYF
>TRBJ2-7|NA|TRBV19|many
TGTGCCAGTAGTAGAGACACAAACCCCTACGAGCAGTACTTC
CASSRDTNPYEQYF
>TRBJ1-4|NA|TRBV29-1|many
TGCAGCGTTGCTGGGGGCCGGGAAAAACTGTTTTTT
CSVAGGREKLFF
>TRBJ2-3|TRBD1|TRBV10-1|many
TGCGCCAGCAGTGAGTCGACTCATACAGGGGGCTCCACAGATACGCAGTATTTT
CASSESTHTGGSTDTQYF
>TRBJ2-5|NA|TRBV28|many
TGTGCCAGCAGTTTACGGGGGGCGGAGACCCAGTACTTC
CASSLRGAETQYF
>TRBJ2-5|TRBD1|TRBV5-1|few
TGCGCCAGCAGCCGGAGGACAGGATCCTACCAAGAGACCCAGTACTTC
CASSRRTGSYQETQYF
>TRBJ2-3|NA|TRBV1|few
TGCACCAGCAGCCAAATGTCACCGAATAGCACAGATACGCAGTATTTT
CTSSQMSPNSTDTQYF
>TRBJ1-1|NA|TRBV5-1|NA
TGCGCCACCAGACAGGAGCTAATGAACACTGAAGCTTTCTTT
CATRQELMNTEAFF
>TRBJ1-2|TRBD1|TRBV4-1|many
TGCGCCAGCAGCCAGGAGACAGGGGGTCGGGGCTATGGCTACACCTTC
CASSQETGGRGYGYTF
>TRBJ2-1|TRBD2|TRBV5-1|NA
TGCGCCAGTTCTCCGGCTAGCGGTGTATCCTACAATGAGCAGTTCTTC
CASSPASGVSYNEQFF
>TRBJ1-6|NA|TRBV11-2|NA
TGTGCCAGCAGCTCCCAGGGATATAATTCACCCCTCCACTTT
CASSSQGYNSPLHF
>TRBJ2-2|TRBD2|TRBV6-9|many
TGTGCCAGCAGAGGGTATAGGGGACTACCCCGAGGGAACACCGGGGAGCTGTTTTTT
CASRGYRGLPRGNTGELFF
>TRBJ1-6|NA|TRBV5-6|few
TGTGCCAGCAGCTTTTCCGCAGGGAATTCACCCCTCCACTTT
CASSFSAGNSPLHF
>TRBJ2-1|NA|TRBV3-1|medium-sized
TGTGCCAGCAGTCAGGGGGGGACCAGATGGAATGAGCAGTTCTTC
CASSQGGTRWNEQFF